This T cell receptor beta chain was documented in a study of T cell repertoires and HLA-DP antigens. Turning to the study itself: Transduced HeLa cells presented HLA-DP to CD4+ T cells.

V was clipped by 9 bases and J by 2 bases; unmatched bases: 5. Per germline, CDR1 MNHEY and CDR2 SVGAGI. CDR3 length: 13 residues. This clone was observed once. Its target is not known. Generated by immunoSEQ multiplex PCR, the TCRdb table keeps only in-frame clones and is missing some. The table includes about 73,000 clones, about 82% detected once. Untouched CD4+ T cells were isolated by negative selection, averaging almost 98% purity. Sequencing input: CD4+ T cells from PBMCs. V gene TRBV6-5 combines with J gene TRBJ2-5; 8 bases align to TRBD2. This TCR derives from a man aged 60 to 75 in good health and CMV-seronegative. For the CDR3, the DNA is TGTGCCAGTCGGGGGGGGAGGCAAGAGACCCAGTACTTC. This translates into CASRGGRQETQYF.